This entry lists 8 T cell receptor beta chains sequenced from one sample in a study of T cells in Graves' hyperthyroidism and ophthalmopathy. The CDR3 regions of TCR beta were amplified from RNA transcripts. HTBI primers were used for first-round RT-PCR of the TCR CDR3. TCRdb reanalysed the multiplex PCR reads using MiXCR and keeps one entry per CDR3 protein. Of some 350,000 distinct CDR3 sequences in the sample, 20% to 25% were seen once. Material for sequencing was blood. Receptor source: a man aged 45-65 years with Graves' hyperthyroidism.

Comments on this clonotype: One end of the junction is discordant with germline, which a read error may explain. The V and J genes are TRBV5-1 and TRBJ2-7; the match to TRBD1 covers 7 bases. CDR1 is SGHRS and CDR2 is YFSETQ in the germline V gene. There are 14 residues in the CDR3. The chain's CDR3 is CASSQRGPGNEQYF. CDR3 sequence (DNA): TGTGCCAGCAGCCAAAGGGGGCCGGGTAACGAGCAGTACTTC.

V gene TRBV28 combines with J gene TRBJ2-6, with TRBD1 matching over 8 bases. The junction had 10 bases not matched to a gene; V was cut back by 8 bases and J by 4 bases. This CDR3 spans 16 amino acids. Germline V CDR1 and CDR2: MDHEN, SYDVKM. CDR3 in DNA: TGTGCCAGCGCACGACAGGGGCAGGCAGGGGCCAACGTCCTGACTTTC. The encoded protein is CASARQGQAGANVLTF.

The J gene is TRBJ2-1, the V gene TRBV3-1, with TRBD2 matching over 11 bases. Germline CDR1 and CDR2: LGHDT and YNNKEL (reference sequence). The CDR3 runs to 18 residues. V dropped 0 bases and J dropped 7; count of bases not matched to a gene: 11. CDR3 in DNA: TGTGCCAGCAGCCAAGAAAAAGTAGCGGGAGGGCCGAGGAATGAGCAGTTCTTC. Translation gives CASSQEKVAGGPRNEQFF.

This clonotype was seen a few times. This chain uses TRBV4-2 with TRBJ1-1; 7 bases are shared with TRBD1. From germline, CDR1 is LGHNA and CDR2 YNFKEQ. The CDR3 length is 14 residues. With V trimmed by 1 base and J by 9 bases, 8 bases remained unmatched. The CDR3 bases are TGTGCCAGCAGCCAAGGACAGGGTGAGCTTAAAGCTTTCTTT. This sequence encodes CASSQGQGELKAFF.

This clonotype was detected ten times or more. The chain recombines TRBV5-1 with TRBJ1-4; D remains ambiguous. V was clipped by 0 bases and J by 0 bases, with 3 bases between them. The CDR3 runs to 14 residues. CDR1 and CDR2 from the germline V gene are SGHRS and YFSETQ. CDR3 amino acids: CASSLEPTNEKLFF. The DNA for the CDR3 is TGCGCCAGCAGCTTGGAACCAACTAATGAAAAACTGTTTTTT.

The rearrangement links TRBV11-2 to TRBJ2-1; D could derive from TRBD1 or TRBD2 (5 bases each). Per the germline V gene, CDR1 is SGHAT and CDR2 is FQNNGV. CDR3 length: 12 amino acids. V lost 1 base to trimming and J lost 11 bases, with 9 bases between them. CDR3 region: CASSLGGGKQFF. The CDR3 DNA is TGTGCCAGCAGCTTAGGTGGGGGTAAGCAGTTCTTC. Full variable domain (outside the CDR3, taken from reference TRBV11-2 and TRBJ2-1): EAGVAQSPRYKIIEKRQSVAFWCNPISGHATLYWYQQILGQGPKLLIQFQNNGVVDDSQLPKDRFSAERLKGVDSTLKIQPAKLEDSAVYLCASSLGGGKQFFGPGTRLTVL.

This clonotype appeared many times. Here the CDR3 DNA reads TGTGCCAGCAGCGACCAACCTAGCGCCTGGAATGAGCAGTTCTTC. Its protein is CASSDQPSAWNEQFF. The chain is built from TRBV11-2 and TRBJ2-1; D possibly corresponds to TRBD2 (6 bases). The CDR3 runs 15 residues. Trimming left V 5 bases short and J 7 bases short, with 18 bases between. Germline V CDR1 and CDR2: SGHAT, FQNNGV. The entire variable domain, with the rest obtained from reference TRBV11-2 and TRBJ2-1, is as follows: EAGVAQSPRYKIIEKRQSVAFWCNPISGHATLYWYQQILGQGPKLLIQFQNNGVVDDSQLPKDRFSAERLKGVDSTLKIQPAKLEDSAVYLCASSDQPSAWNEQFFGPGTRLTVL.

This clonotype was recorded a few times. The rearrangement joins TRBV27 to TRBJ2-7; 7 bases align to TRBD1. V gave up 5 bases and J gave up 4 bases; unmatched junction bases: 5. The CDR3 consists of 13 residues. CDR1 is MNHEY, CDR2 SMNVEV, per germline (reference sequence). Written as DNA, the CDR3 is TGTGCCAGCAGTCCAGGACAGGCATACGAGCAGTACTTC. This gives the protein CASSPGQAYEQYF.